This TCR beta chain comes out of a study of blood T cell repertoires in COVID-19. The CDR3 spans 15 residues. Between the trimmed V and J ends, which lost 1 base and 1 base, there was a span of 9 bases. From germline, CDR1 is SGHTA and CDR2 FQGNSA. Some clones are missing from TCRdb's copy, which holds only in-frame ones; the method was immunoSEQ multiplex PCR. This sample has about 130,000 clones, with 70% to 90% found just once. The V call is TRBV7-2, the J call TRBJ2-3; no definite D call. Sequencing used peripheral blood. This TCR derives from an elderly woman with acute or convalescent COVID-19. In DNA form, the CDR3 reads TGTGCCAGCAGCTTAGGGCTAGTTCGCACAGATACGCAGTATTTT. Its protein is CASSLGLVRTDTQYF.